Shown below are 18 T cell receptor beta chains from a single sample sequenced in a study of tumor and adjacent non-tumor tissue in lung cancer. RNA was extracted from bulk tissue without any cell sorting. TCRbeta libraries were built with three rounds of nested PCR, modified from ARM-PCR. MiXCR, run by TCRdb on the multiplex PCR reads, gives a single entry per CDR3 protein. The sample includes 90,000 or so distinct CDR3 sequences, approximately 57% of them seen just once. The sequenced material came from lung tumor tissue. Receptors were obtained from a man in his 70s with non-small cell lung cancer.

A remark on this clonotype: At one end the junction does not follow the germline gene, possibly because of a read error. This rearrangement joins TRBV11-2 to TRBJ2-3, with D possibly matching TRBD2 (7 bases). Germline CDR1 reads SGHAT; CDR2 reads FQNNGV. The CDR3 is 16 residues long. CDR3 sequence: CDSSLDRTTSTDTQYF. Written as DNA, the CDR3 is TGCGACAGCAGCTTAGACAGGACGACTAGCACAGATACCCAGTATTTT.

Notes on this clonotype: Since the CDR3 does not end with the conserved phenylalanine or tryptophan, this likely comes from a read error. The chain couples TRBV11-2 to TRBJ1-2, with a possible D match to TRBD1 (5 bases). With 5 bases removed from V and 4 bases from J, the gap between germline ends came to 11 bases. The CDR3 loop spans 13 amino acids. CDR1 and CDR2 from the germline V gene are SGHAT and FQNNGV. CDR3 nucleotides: TGTGCCAGCAGCCAGGGTCAGGCCTATGGCTACACCTTA. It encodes CASSQGQAYGYTL.

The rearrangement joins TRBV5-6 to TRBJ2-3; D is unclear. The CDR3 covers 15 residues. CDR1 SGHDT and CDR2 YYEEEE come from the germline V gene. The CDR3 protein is CGIILKGRGTDTQYF. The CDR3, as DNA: TGTGGCATCATCCTCAAGGGTCGGGGCACAGATACGCAGTATTTT.

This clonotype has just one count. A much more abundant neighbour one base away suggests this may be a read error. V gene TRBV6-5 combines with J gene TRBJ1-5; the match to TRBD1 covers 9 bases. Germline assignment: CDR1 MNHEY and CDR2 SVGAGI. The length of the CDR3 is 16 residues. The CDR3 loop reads CASSLKPGQGRQPKHF. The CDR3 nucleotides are TGTGCCAGCAGTTTAAAACCGGGACAGGGAAGGCAGCCCAAGCATTTT.

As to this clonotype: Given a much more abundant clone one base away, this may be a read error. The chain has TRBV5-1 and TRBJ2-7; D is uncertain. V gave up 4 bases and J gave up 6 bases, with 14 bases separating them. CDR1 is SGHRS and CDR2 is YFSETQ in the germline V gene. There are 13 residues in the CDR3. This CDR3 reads CASSQRSAVEQYF. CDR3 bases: TGCGCCAGCAGCCAACGCTCCGCGGTCGAGCAGTACTTC.

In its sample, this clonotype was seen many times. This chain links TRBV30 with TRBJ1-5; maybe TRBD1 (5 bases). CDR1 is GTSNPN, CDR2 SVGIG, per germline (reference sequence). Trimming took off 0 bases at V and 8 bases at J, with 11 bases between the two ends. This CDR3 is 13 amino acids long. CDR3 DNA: TGTGCCTGGAGTGTGGGGGGTTCGAAGCCCCAGCATTTT. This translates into CAWSVGGSKPQHF.

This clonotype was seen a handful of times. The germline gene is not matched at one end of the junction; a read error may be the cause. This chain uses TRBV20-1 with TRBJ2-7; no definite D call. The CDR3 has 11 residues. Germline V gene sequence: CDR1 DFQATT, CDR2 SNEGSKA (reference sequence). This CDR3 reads CRASVTYEQYF. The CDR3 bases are TGCAGAGCTAGTGTCACCTACGAGCAGTACTTC.

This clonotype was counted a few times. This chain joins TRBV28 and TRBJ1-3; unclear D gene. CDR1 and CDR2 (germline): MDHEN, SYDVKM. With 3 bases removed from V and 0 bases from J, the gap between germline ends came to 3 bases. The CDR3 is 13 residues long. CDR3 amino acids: CASSFFSGNTIYF. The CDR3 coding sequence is TGTGCCAGCAGTTTTTTCTCTGGAAACACCATATATTTT.

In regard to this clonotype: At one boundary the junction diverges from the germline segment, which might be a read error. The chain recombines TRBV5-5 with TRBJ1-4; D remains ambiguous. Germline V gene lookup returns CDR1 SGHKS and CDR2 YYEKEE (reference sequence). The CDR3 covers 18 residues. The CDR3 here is CVSSHELVAPRTNEKLFF. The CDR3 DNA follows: TGTGTCAGCAGCCATGAGTTGGTAGCACCCAGGACTAATGAAAAATTGTTTTTT.

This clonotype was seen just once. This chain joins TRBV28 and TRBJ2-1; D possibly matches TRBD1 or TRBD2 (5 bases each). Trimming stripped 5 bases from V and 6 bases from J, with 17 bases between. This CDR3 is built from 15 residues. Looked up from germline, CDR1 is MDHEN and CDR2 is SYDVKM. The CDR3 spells CASSLEGPPCNEQFF. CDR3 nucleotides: TGTGCCAGCAGTCTTGAGGGGCCGCCCTGCAATGAGCAGTTCTTC.

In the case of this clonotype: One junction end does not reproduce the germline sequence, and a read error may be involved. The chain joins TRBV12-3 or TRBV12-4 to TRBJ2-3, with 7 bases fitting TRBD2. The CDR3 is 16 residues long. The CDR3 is CTSSWRLAGITDTQYF. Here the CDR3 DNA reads TGTACCAGCAGTTGGAGACTAGCTGGGATCACAGATACGCAGTATTTT.

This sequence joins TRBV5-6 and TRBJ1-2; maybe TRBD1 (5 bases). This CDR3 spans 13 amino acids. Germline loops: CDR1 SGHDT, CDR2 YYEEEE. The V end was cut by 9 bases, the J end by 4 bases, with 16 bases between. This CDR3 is CATNGGRGYGYTF. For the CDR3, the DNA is TGTGCCACCAACGGCGGGAGGGGCTATGGCTACACCTTC. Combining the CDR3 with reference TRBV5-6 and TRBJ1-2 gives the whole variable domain DAGVTQSPTHLIKTRGQQVTLRCSPKSGHDTVSWYQQALGQGPQFIFQYYEEEERQRGNFPDRFSGHQFPNYSSELNVNALLLGDSALYLCATNGGRGYGYTFGSGTRLTVV.

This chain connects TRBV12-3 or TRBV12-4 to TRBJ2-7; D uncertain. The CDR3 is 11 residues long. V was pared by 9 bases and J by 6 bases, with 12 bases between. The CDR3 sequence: CARRKLGEQYF. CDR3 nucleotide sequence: TGTGCCAGAAGGAAACTGGGCGAGCAGTACTTC.

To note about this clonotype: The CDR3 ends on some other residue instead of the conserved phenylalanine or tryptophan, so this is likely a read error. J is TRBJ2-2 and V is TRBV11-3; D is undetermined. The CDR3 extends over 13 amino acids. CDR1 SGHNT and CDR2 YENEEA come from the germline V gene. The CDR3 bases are TGTGTCAGTAGTCCCTTGAACACCGGGGAGCTGTTTTCT. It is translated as CVSSPLNTGELFS.

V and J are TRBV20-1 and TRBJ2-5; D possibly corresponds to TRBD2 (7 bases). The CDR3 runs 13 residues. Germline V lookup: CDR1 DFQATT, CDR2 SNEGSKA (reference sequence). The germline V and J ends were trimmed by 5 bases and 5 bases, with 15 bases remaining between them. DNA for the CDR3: TGCAGTGCTTTAGGGGGGGAGGGGGAGACCCAGTACTTC. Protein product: CSALGGEGETQYF.

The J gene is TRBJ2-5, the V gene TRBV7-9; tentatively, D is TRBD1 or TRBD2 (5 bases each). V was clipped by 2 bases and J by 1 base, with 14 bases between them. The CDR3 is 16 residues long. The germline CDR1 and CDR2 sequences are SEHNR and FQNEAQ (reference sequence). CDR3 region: CASSLNLEGTQETQYF. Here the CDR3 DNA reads TGTGCCAGCAGCTTAAACTTAGAGGGGACCCAAGAGACCCAGTACTTC.

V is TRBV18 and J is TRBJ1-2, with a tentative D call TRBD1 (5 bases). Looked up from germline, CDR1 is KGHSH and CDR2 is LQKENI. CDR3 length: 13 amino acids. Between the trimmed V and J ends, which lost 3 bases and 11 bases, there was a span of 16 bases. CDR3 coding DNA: TGTGCCAGCTCACCGGGACTGCTCTATGAGTACACCTTC. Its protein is CASSPGLLYEYTF.

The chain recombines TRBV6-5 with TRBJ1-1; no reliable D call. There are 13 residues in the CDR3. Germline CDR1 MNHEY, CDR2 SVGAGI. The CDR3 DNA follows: TGTAACAGCAGTCCTACAAGATATACTGAAGCTTTCTTT. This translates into CNSSPTRYTEAFF.